Each of the 14 T cell receptor beta chains below was sequenced from the same sample in a study of cytomegalovirus exposure and HLA in healthy donors. PCR involved 60 Vbeta and 13 Jbeta primers. The method was immunoSEQ multiplex PCR; TCRdb's version includes in-frame clones alone and lacks a portion of them. The sample consists of more than 85,000 clones, 60% to 85% of them appearing once. Sequencing was performed on PBMCs. Receptor source: a boy aged 5 to 17 in good health and CMV-seronegative.

J is TRBJ2-1 and V is TRBV4-3; 10 bases fit TRBD2. Trimming cost V 1 base and J 4 bases; bases outside gene matches: 1. The CDR3 has 15 amino acids. CDR1 and CDR2 (germline): LGHNA, YSLEER. CDR3 amino acids: CASSQGTSGYNEQFF. As DNA, the CDR3 is TGCGCCAGCAGCCAAGGGACTAGCGGTTACAATGAGCAGTTCTTC.

This clone was counted a single time. J is TRBJ2-3 and V is TRBV5-6; TRBD2 is a possible D gene (5 bases). V was cut by 1 base and J by 7 bases, with 13 bases left in between. Per germline, CDR1 SGHDT and CDR2 YYEEEE. CDR3 size: 14 residues. CDR3 amino acids: CASSLKASLHTQYF. For the CDR3, the DNA is TGTGCCAGCAGCTTGAAGGCTAGCCTGCATACGCAGTATTTT.

The J gene is TRBJ2-5, the V gene TRBV2; TRBD1 might be the D (7 bases). The CDR3 is 14 amino acids. Germline V gene lookup returns CDR1 SNHLY and CDR2 FYNNEI. Trimming pared 8 bases from V and 4 bases from J, leaving 17 bases between. CDR3 sequence (DNA): TGTGCCAGCTCCCTGGCAGGGGGAGGAGAGACCCAGTACTTC. It translates to CASSLAGGGETQYF. Variable domain in full (rest from reference TRBV2 and TRBJ2-5): EPEVTQTPSHQVTQMGQEVILRCVPISNHLYFYWYRQILGQKVEFLVSFYNNEISEKSEIFDDQFSVERPDGSNFTLKIRSTKLEDSAMYFCASSLAGGGETQYFGPGTRLLVL.

The chain is built from TRBV6-5 and TRBJ1-1; 8 nucleotides match TRBD1. Germline-derived CDR1 and CDR2 are MNHEY and SVGAGI. This CDR3 has 15 amino acids. The V and J ends lost 6 bases and 1 base, in that order; junction bases with no gene match: 7. The CDR3 loop is CASSLTGTGNTEAFF. Here the CDR3 DNA reads TGTGCCAGCAGCCTCACCGGGACAGGGAACACTGAAGCTTTCTTT.

The rearrangement uses TRBV28 and TRBJ1-4, with 9 bases lining up with TRBD1. This CDR3 spans 14 amino acids. CDR1 and CDR2 from the germline V gene are MDHEN and SYDVKM. The J segment lost 7 bases and the V segment lost 6 bases, leaving 6 bases of the junction unmatched. CDR3 protein: CASSWDRVSEKLFF. In DNA, the CDR3 is TGTGCCAGCAGCTGGGACAGGGTTAGTGAAAAACTGTTTTTT.

This clone was observed a few times. The chain couples TRBV27 to TRBJ1-6; no firm D call. With 2 bases removed from V and 7 bases from J, the gap between germline ends came to 9 bases. CDR3 length equals 14 residues. The germline V gene has CDR1 MNHEY and CDR2 SMNVEV (reference sequence). CDR3 sequence: CASSLPGWNSPLHF. The CDR3 DNA reads as TGTGCCAGCAGTTTACCCGGGTGGAATTCACCCCTCCACTTT.

This clone was counted once. No conserved phenylalanine or tryptophan ends this CDR3, so it is likely a read error. The chain is built from TRBV6-6 and TRBJ1-2, with a possible D match to TRBD1 (5 bases). V shed 5 bases and J shed 2 bases, with 12 bases lying between them. Germline loops: CDR1 MNHNY, CDR2 SVGAGI (reference sequence). The CDR3 is 14 residues long. CDR3 nucleotide sequence: TGTGCCAGCAGTCCCCGACAGCCCAACTATGGCTACACCCTC. Translated, it gives CASSPRQPNYGYTL.

The chain employs TRBV14 and TRBJ2-6; D not certain. The germline V and J ends were trimmed by 6 bases and 4 bases, with 7 bases remaining between them. The CDR3 has 13 amino acids. Germline V gene sequence: CDR1 SGHDN, CDR2 FVKESK. The CDR3 DNA follows: TGTGCCAGCAGGGCTTCGGGGGCCAACGTCCTGACTTTC. This sequence encodes CASRASGANVLTF.

V and J are TRBV10-3 and TRBJ2-3; the match to TRBD1 covers 9 bases. With 4 bases clipped from V and 3 bases from J, the junction kept 5 bases outside the gene matches. The CDR3 has 15 residues. CDR1 and CDR2 (germline): ENHRY, SYGVKD. The DNA of the CDR3 is TGTGCCATCAGTGGTACAGGGGGCTTTACAGATACGCAGTATTTT. It is translated as CAISGTGGFTDTQYF.

The DNA of the CDR3 is TGTGCCAGCAGCCGGGCGGCTAGCGGGCAGGAATACGAGCAGTACTTC. It translates to CASSRAASGQEYEQYF. The chain is built from TRBV7-2 and TRBJ2-7; the match to TRBD2 covers 8 bases. The junction had 13 bases not matched to a gene; V was cut back by 5 bases and J by 4 bases. CDR3 length: 16 residues. Germline V gene sequence: CDR1 SGHTA, CDR2 FQGNSA.

This sequence joins TRBV28 and TRBJ2-1; 7 bases are shared with TRBD1. Per the germline V gene, CDR1 is MDHEN and CDR2 is SYDVKM. The CDR3 length is 14 residues. V lost 5 bases, J lost 6 bases, and 7 bases stayed unmatched. CDR3 sequence (DNA): TGTGCCAGCAGTGTCCCGGGACAGCGCAATGAGCAGTTCTTC. Residues: CASSVPGQRNEQFF.

This chain links TRBV27 with TRBJ1-5, with D possibly TRBD1 on 6 matching bases. The CDR3 sequence is 14 residues long. Germline V gives CDR1 MNHEY, CDR2 SMNVEV (reference sequence). The germline V and J ends were trimmed by 6 bases and 10 bases, with 19 bases remaining between them. The CDR3 DNA sequence: TGTGCCAGCAGCCGTGGACAGAGTATCTTACCCCAGCATTTT. Translating gives CASSRGQSILPQHF.

The chain uses TRBV5-1 and TRBJ2-1; 9 nucleotides align to TRBD1. This CDR3 comprises 14 residues. Losses at the gene ends were 4 bases for V and 7 bases for J; bases not matched to a gene: 6. From germline, CDR1 is SGHRS and CDR2 YFSETQ. CDR3: CASSTDRGGNEQFF. The CDR3 DNA reads as TGCGCCAGCAGCACGGACAGGGGAGGGAATGAGCAGTTCTTC.

Only a few counts were recorded for this clone. The chain couples TRBV28 to TRBJ2-7; 11 bases match TRBD2. The CDR3 runs 17 residues. Unmatched junction bases numbered 11, after V lost 1 base and J lost 6 bases. In germline, CDR1 is MDHEN, CDR2 SYDVKM. CDR3 nucleotides: TGTGCCAGCAGTTTATACCCCACTATGGGGACTAGCGGCGAGCAGTACTTC. Translating gives CASSLYPTMGTSGEQYF.